Listed below are T cell receptor beta chains from one sample, sequenced in a study of CD4 and CD8 cells across lung adenocarcinoma regions. TCRdb used MiXCR to reprocess the PCR reads, holding one entry per CDR3 protein. The repertoire holds more than 7,500 distinct CDR3 sequences, roughly 50% seen once, with 45% to 55% in the top ten. The sequencing input was CD8+ T cells from the margin of a lung tumor. The receptor source for this set is a female donor with lung adenocarcinoma. The CD4 and CD8 labels of this study may be unreliable. CDR3s include the opening cysteine and the closing phenylalanine or tryptophan. Each record gives: J gene, V gene, CDR3 length, CDR3 protein.

TRBJ2-5	TRBV6-1	16	CASGGLAGRGSETQYF
TRBJ2-5	TRBV6-1	16	CASSDPTGDLSKTQYF
TRBJ2-1	TRBV6-5	16	CASSYSLRRPNNEQFF
.	TRBV11-3	15	CASSLRGQGQETQYF
TRBJ2-1	TRBV6-1	15	CASSPSGELYNEQFF
.	TRBV6-1	15	CASSEPGTGSYEQYF
TRBJ2-5	TRBV27	14	CAGSGGRGQETQYF
TRBJ2-4	TRBV6-2/TRBV6-3	14	CASSEAGAKNIQYF
TRBJ2-1	TRBV12-3/TRBV12-4	12	CASSSLSNEQFF
TRBJ2-1	TRBV10-1	13	CASGLDSYNEQFF
TRBJ2-3	TRBV27	15	CGSGQGLGVKNMQYF
.	TRBV6-1	15	CASSEIAGGQETQYF
TRBJ2-3	TRBV10-2	13	CACGTRAKNIQYF